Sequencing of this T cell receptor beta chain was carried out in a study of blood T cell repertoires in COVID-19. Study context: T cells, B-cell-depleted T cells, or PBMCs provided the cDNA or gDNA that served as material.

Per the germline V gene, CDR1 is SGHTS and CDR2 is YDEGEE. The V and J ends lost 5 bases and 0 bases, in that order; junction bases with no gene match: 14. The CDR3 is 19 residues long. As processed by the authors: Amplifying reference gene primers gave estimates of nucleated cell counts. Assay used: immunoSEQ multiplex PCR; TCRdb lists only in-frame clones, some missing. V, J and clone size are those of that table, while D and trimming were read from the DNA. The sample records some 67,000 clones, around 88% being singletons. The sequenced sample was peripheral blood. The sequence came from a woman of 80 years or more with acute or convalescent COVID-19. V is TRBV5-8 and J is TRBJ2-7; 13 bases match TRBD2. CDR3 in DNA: TGTGCCAGCAGGGGGATAAAACTAGCGGGAGGGCTTGTCTCCTACGAGCAGTACTTC. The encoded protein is CASRGIKLAGGLVSYEQYF.